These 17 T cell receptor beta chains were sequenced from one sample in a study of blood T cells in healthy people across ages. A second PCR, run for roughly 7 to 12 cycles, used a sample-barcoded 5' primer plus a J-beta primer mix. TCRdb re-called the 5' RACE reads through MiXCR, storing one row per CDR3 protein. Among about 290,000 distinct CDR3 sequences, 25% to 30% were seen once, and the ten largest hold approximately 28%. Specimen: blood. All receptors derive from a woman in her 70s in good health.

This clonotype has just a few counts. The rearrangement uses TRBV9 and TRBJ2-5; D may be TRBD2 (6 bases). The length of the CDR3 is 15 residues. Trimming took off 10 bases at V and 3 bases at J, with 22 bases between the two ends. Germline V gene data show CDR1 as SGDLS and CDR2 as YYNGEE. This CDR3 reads CAGTAAGGSKETQYF. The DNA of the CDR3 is TGTGCCGGCACCGCGGCTGGGGGGTCGAAAGAGACCCAGTACTTC.

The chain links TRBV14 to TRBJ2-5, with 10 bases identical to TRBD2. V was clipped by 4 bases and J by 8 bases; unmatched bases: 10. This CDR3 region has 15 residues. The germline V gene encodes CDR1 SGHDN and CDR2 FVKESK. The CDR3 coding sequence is TGTGCCAGCAGCCTCCGGACTAGCGGCCTAGGAACCCAGTACTTC. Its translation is CASSLRTSGLGTQYF.

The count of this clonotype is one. The CDR3 nucleotides read TGTGCCAGCAGCCCCTCCCGCTCGGCGGGGGGGTCTCTTCAAGAGACCCAGTACTTC. Encoded protein: CASSPSRSAGGSLQETQYF. The chain recombines TRBV7-2 with TRBJ2-5; 9 positions match TRBD2. CDR3 size: 19 residues. The ends lost 5 bases at V and 2 bases at J; junction bases unmatched: 18. Germline CDR1 is SGHTA and CDR2 is FQGNSA. The full variable domain, in which reference TRBV7-2 and TRBJ2-5 provide the parts outside the CDR3, is GAGVSQSPSNKVTEKGKDVELRCDPISGHTALYWYRQSLGQGLEFLIYFQGNSAPDKSGLPSDRFSAERTGGSVSTLTIQRTQQEDSAVYLCASSPSRSAGGSLQETQYFGPGTRLLVL.

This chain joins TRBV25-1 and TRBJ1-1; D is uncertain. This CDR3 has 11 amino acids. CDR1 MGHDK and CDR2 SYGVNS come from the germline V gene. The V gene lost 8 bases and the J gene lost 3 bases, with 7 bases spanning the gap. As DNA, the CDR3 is TGTGCCAGCTCTGGGTACACTGAAGCTTTCTTT. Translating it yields CASSGYTEAFF.

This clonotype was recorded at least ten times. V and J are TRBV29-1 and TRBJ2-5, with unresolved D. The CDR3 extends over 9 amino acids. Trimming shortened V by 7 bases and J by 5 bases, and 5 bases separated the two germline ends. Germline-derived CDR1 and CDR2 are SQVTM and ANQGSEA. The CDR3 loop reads CSASETQYF. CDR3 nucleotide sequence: TGCAGCGCCTCGGAGACCCAGTACTTC.

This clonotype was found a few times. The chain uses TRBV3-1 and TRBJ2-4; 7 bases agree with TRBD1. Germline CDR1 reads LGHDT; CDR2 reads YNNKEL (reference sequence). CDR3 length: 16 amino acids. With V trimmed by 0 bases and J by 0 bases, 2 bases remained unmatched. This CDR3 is CASSQEGGRAKNIQYF. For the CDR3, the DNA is TGTGCCAGCAGCCAAGAAGGGGGCCGAGCCAAAAACATTCAGTACTTC.

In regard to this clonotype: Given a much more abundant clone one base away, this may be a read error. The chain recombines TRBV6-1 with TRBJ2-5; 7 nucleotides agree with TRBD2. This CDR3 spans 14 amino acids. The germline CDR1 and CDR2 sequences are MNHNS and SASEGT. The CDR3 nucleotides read TGTGCCAGCAGTAAAGCGGGGTTCCAAGAGACCCAGTACTTC. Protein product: CASSKAGFQETQYF.

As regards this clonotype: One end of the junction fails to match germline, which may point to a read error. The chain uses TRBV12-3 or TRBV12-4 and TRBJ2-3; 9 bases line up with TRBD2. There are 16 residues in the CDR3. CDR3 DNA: TGTGCCGGCAGCGCCCAAGTGGGACTAGCAGCAGATACGCAGTATTTT. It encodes CAGSAQVGLAADTQYF.

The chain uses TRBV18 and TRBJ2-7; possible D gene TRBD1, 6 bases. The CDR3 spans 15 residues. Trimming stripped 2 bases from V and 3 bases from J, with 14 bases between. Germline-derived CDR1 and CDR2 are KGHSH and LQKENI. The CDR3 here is CASSPSRQANYEQYF. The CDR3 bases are TGTGCCAGCTCACCATCCCGACAGGCGAACTACGAGCAGTACTTC.

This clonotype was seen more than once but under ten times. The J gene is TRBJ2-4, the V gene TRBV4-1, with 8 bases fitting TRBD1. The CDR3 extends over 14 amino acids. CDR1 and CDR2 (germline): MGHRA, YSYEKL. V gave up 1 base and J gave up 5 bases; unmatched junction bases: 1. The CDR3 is CASSQAQGENIQYF. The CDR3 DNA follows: TGCGCCAGCAGCCAAGCACAGGGGGAAAACATTCAGTACTTC.

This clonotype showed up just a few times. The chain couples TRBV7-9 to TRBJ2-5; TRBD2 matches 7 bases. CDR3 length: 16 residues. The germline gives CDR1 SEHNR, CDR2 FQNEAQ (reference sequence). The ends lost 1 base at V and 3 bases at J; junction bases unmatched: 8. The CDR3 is CASSLVGASGKETQYF. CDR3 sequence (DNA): TGTGCCAGCAGCTTAGTTGGGGCTAGCGGAAAAGAGACCCAGTACTTC.

The CDR3 protein is CASSESRGATEAFF. CDR3 DNA: TGTGCCAGCAGCGAGAGCCGGGGGGCGACTGAAGCTTTCTTT. V and J are TRBV9 and TRBJ1-1; tentative D call: TRBD1 (6 bases). The CDR3 is made up of 14 amino acids. Trimming removed 3 bases from V and 5 bases from J, with 14 bases in between. CDR1 and CDR2 from the germline V gene are SGDLS and YYNGEE.

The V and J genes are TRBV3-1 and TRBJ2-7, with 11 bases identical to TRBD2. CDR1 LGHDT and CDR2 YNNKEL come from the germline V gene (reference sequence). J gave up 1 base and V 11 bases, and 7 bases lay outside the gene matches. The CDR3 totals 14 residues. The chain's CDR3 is CARSVAGGSYEQYF. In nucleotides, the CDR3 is TGTGCCCGTTCCGTAGCGGGAGGGTCCTACGAGCAGTACTTC.

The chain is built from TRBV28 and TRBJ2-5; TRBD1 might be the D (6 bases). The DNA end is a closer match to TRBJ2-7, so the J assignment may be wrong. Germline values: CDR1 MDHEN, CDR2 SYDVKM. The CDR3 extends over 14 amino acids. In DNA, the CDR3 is TGTGCCAGCAACGAACACAGGGATGGGTACGAGCAGTACTTC. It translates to CASNEHRDGYEQYF.

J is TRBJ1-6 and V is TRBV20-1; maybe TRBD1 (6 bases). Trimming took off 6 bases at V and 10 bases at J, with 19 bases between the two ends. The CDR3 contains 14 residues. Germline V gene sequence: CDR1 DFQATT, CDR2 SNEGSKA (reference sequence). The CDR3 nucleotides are TGCAGTGCCACGTTGGTGGGGGGCGGCTCACCCCTCCACTTT. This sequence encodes CSATLVGGGSPLHF.

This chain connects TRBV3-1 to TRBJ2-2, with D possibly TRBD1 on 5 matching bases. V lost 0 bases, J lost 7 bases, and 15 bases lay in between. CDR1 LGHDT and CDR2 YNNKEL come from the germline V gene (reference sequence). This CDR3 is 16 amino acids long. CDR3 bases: TGTGCCAGCAGCCAAGAGTACGCAGGGTCGGACGGGGAGCTGTTTTTT. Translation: CASSQEYAGSDGELFF.

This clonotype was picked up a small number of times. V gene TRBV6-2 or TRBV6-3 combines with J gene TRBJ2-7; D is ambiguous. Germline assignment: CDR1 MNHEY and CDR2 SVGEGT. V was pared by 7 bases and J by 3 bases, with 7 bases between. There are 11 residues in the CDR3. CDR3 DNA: TGTGCCAGCACGAGCTTCTACGAGCAGTACTTC. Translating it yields CASTSFYEQYF.